This entry lists 14 T cell receptor beta chains sequenced from one sample in a study of shared clonotypes between healthy human individuals. The protocol was immunoSEQ multiplex PCR, while the TCRdb copy is restricted to in-frame clones and leaves out a portion. The sample lists some 1,600,000 clones; 95% to 99% were seen once. The source material was naive CD4+ T cells sorted from blood. Subset in this sample: CD45RA+ positively selected. The receptors derive from a man aged 25 to 45 in good health.

V is TRBV5-1 and J is TRBJ2-7; 8 bases agree with TRBD1. With 2 bases clipped from V and 4 bases from J, the junction kept 8 bases outside the gene matches. This CDR3 has 15 residues. Germline CDR1 SGHRS, CDR2 YFSETQ. This CDR3 reads CASSFPGQAGYEQYF. The CDR3 region has the DNA TGCGCCAGCAGCTTTCCGGGACAGGCGGGGTACGAGCAGTACTTC.

The V call is TRBV5-5, the J call TRBJ2-7; possibly TRBD1 for D (7 bases). The CDR3 loop spans 14 amino acids. Germline loops: CDR1 SGHKS, CDR2 YYEKEE (reference sequence). V was trimmed by 2 bases and J by 1 base, leaving 10 bases between them. The CDR3 loop reads CASSFRGESYEQYF. The CDR3 nucleotides are TGTGCCAGCAGCTTCAGGGGGGAATCCTACGAGCAGTACTTC. Filled out from reference TRBV5-5 and TRBJ2-7, the complete variable domain reads DAGVTQSPTHLIKTRGQQVTLRCSPISGHKSVSWYQQVLGQGPQFIFQYYEKEERGRGNFPDRFSARQFPNYSSELNVNALLLGDSALYLCASSFRGESYEQYFGPGTRLTVT.

The V gene is TRBV7-9, the J gene TRBJ2-2, with a possible D match to TRBD2 (5 bases). The CDR3 contains 14 residues. Germline assignment: CDR1 SEHNR and CDR2 FQNEAQ (reference sequence). The V end was cut by 5 bases, the J end by 8 bases, with 15 bases between. The CDR3, as DNA: TGTGCCAGCAGCCCCCAAGCGGTTGGAGGGGAGCTGTTTTTT. This gives the protein CASSPQAVGGELFF.

The chain carries TRBV6-4 and TRBJ2-1; no clear D. Germline V gene data show CDR1 as MRHNA and CDR2 as SNTAGT. The length of the CDR3 is 14 residues. V dropped 3 bases and J dropped 6 bases, with 12 bases sitting between them. The DNA for the CDR3 is TGTGCCAGCAGTGAGGCTAGTTATCGCAATGAGCAGTTCTTC. Its protein is CASSEASYRNEQFF.

The J gene is TRBJ2-2, the V gene TRBV19, with TRBD2 matching over 16 bases. V lost 7 bases to trimming and J lost 7 bases; unmatched junction nucleotides: 18. Germline V CDR1 and CDR2: LNHDA, SQIVND (reference sequence). The CDR3 totals 20 residues. CDR3 DNA sequence: TGTGCCAGTAACTTCCTCTATGCCGGGACTAGCGGGAGGGCCATCGGGGAGCTGTTTTTT. Translation: CASNFLYAGTSGRAIGELFF.

The J gene is TRBJ1-4, the V gene TRBV18; 11 positions match TRBD1. After removal of 3 bases from V and 7 bases from J, the junction contained 13 bases not matched to a gene. This CDR3 is built from 18 residues. In germline, CDR1 is KGHSH, CDR2 LQKENI. The CDR3, as DNA: TGTGCCAGCTCACCCAGGGGACAGGGGGTCTCCGGGCGTGAAAAACTGTTTTTT. Translation gives CASSPRGQGVSGREKLFF. Supplemented by reference TRBV18 and TRBJ1-4, the full variable domain reads NAGVMQNPRHLVRRRGQEARLRCSPMKGHSHVYWYRQLPEEGLKFMVYLQKENIIDESGMPKERFSAEFPKEGPSILRIQQVVRGDSAAYFCASSPRGQGVSGREKLFFGSGTQLSVL.

This chain joins TRBV11-2 and TRBJ2-7, with 10 bases that match TRBD2. The trim removed 2 bases at V and 5 bases at J, leaving 15 bases unmatched. The germline CDR1 and CDR2 sequences are SGHAT and FQNNGV. The CDR3 covers 18 residues. The CDR3 loop reads CASSLRPDLAGAPHEQYF. CDR3 nucleotides: TGTGCCAGCAGCTTACGACCAGACCTAGCGGGAGCGCCCCACGAGCAGTACTTC.

The V gene is TRBV9, the J gene TRBJ2-3, with 12 bases identical to TRBD1. The CDR3 spans 15 residues. Germline CDR1 is SGDLS and CDR2 is YYNGEE. The V gene end was trimmed by 4 bases and the J gene end by 6 bases; junction bases not matched to a gene: 6. The CDR3 here is CASSNRDRGHDTQYF. The CDR3 nucleotides are TGTGCCAGCAGCAACCGGGACAGGGGGCACGATACGCAGTATTTT.

This clone has a single count. This chain joins TRBV10-2 and TRBJ2-7, with TRBD2 matching over 8 bases. Per germline, CDR1 WSHSY and CDR2 SAAADI. The CDR3 contains 14 residues. V lost 7 bases to trimming and J lost 2 bases; unmatched junction nucleotides: 7. The CDR3, as DNA: TGCGCCAGCAATAATCTAGCGGGTACCTACGAGCAGTACTTC. The encoded protein is CASNNLAGTYEQYF.

The rearrangement links TRBV5-4 to TRBJ2-7, with 7 bases lining up with TRBD1. Per the germline V gene, CDR1 is SGHNT and CDR2 is YYREEE (reference sequence). Trimming cost V 4 bases and J 1 base; bases outside gene matches: 8. The CDR3 has 15 residues. This CDR3 reads CASSPVHRGSYEQYF. CDR3 in DNA: TGTGCCAGCAGCCCGGTACACAGGGGATCCTACGAGCAGTACTTC.

CDR3 DNA sequence: TGCGCCAGCAGCTTGGGGCTATTCGGAAACACCATATATTTT. Amino acids: CASSLGLFGNTIYF. The rearrangement uses TRBV5-1 and TRBJ1-3; D gene unclear. CDR3 length equals 14 residues. Germline V gives CDR1 SGHRS, CDR2 YFSETQ. Trimming left V 0 bases short and J 4 bases short, with 8 bases between.

As regards this clone: Other DNA sequences in this specimen translate into the identical CDR3. This chain uses TRBV5-1 with TRBJ2-1; 7 bases are a match to TRBD2. The V gene's germline CDR1 is SGHRS and CDR2 YFSETQ. After removal of 4 bases from V and 0 bases from J, the junction contained 4 bases not matched to a gene. The CDR3 is 15 amino acids. The CDR3 loop is CASSPASGSYNEQFF. The CDR3 region has the DNA TGCGCCAGCAGCCCCGCTAGCGGCTCCTACAATGAGCAGTTCTTC.

The rearrangement joins TRBV30 to TRBJ1-3; D remains ambiguous. Trimming cost V 0 bases and J 4 bases, with 7 bases left between them. CDR1 and CDR2 from the germline V gene are GTSNPN and SVGIG (reference sequence). The CDR3 totals 13 residues. CDR3 amino acids: CAWSVNIGNTIYF. CDR3 DNA sequence: TGTGCCTGGAGTGTAAACATAGGAAACACCATATATTTT.

The chain is built from TRBV10-3 and TRBJ1-5; the match to TRBD1 covers 8 bases. The V gene end was trimmed by 6 bases and the J gene end by 7 bases; junction bases not matched to a gene: 2. Germline lookup yields CDR1 ENHRY and CDR2 SYGVKD. This CDR3 contains 12 residues. In DNA form, the CDR3 reads TGTGCCATCAGCGACAGGGGCCAGCCCCAGCATTTT. It translates to CAISDRGQPQHF.